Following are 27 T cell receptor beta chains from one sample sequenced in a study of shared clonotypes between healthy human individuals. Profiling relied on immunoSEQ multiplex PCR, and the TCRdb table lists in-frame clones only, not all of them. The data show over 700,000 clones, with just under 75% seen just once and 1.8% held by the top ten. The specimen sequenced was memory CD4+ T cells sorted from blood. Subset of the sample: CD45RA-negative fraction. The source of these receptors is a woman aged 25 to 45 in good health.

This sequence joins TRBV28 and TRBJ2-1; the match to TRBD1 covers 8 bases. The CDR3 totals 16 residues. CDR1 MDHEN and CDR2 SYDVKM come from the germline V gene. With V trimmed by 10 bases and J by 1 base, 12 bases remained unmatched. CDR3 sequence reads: CAMGQGAQSSYNEQFF. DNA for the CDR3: TGTGCCATGGGCCAGGGGGCGCAAAGTTCCTACAATGAGCAGTTCTTC.

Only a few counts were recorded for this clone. The CDR3 coding sequence is TGTGCCAGCAGGAAGACAGGGGGAGGGAACACTGAAGCTTTCTTT. Translation gives CASRKTGGGNTEAFF. The chain links TRBV6-5 to TRBJ1-1; 9 bases align to TRBD1. The V segment lost 6 bases and the J segment 1 base; nucleotides outside the gene matches: 6. Germline V gives CDR1 MNHEY, CDR2 SVGAGI. This CDR3 has 15 amino acids.

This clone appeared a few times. The CDR3 spells CASTTSGTGELFF. DNA for the CDR3: TGTGCCAGCACCACTAGCGGAACCGGGGAGCTGTTTTTT. The rearrangement joins TRBV25-1 to TRBJ2-2, with 8 bases aligning to TRBD2. V was pared by 7 bases and J by 5 bases, with 3 bases of the junction left unmatched. Germline CDR1 and CDR2: MGHDK and SYGVNS. The CDR3 covers 13 residues.

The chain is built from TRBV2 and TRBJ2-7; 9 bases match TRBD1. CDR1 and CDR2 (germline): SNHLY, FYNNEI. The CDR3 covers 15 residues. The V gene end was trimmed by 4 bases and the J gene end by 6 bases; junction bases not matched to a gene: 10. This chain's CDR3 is CASSVLTGGSGEQYF. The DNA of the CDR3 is TGTGCCAGCAGTGTACTTACAGGGGGCTCCGGCGAGCAGTACTTC.

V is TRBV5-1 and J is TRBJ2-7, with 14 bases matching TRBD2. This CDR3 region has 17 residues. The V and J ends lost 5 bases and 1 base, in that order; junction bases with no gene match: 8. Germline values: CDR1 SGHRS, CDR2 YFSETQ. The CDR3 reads CASRNPGTSGRSYEQYF. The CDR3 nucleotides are TGCGCCAGCAGAAATCCCGGGACTAGCGGGAGATCCTACGAGCAGTACTTC.

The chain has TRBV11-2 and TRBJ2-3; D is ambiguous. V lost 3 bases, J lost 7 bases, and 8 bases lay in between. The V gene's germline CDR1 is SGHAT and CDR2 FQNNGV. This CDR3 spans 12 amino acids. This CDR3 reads CASSFDGYTQYF. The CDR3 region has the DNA TGTGCCAGCAGCTTTGACGGCTATACGCAGTATTTT.

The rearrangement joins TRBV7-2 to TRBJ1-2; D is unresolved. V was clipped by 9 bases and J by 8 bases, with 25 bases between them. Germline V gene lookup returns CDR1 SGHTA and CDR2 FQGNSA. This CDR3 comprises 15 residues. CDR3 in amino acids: CAREFHPGPKRGYTF. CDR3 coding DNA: TGTGCCAGAGAATTCCACCCGGGCCCGAAGAGAGGCTACACCTTC. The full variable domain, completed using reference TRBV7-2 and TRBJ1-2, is GAGVSQSPSNKVTEKGKDVELRCDPISGHTALYWYRQSLGQGLEFLIYFQGNSAPDKSGLPSDRFSAERTGGSVSTLTIQRTQQEDSAVYLCAREFHPGPKRGYTFGSGTRLTVV.

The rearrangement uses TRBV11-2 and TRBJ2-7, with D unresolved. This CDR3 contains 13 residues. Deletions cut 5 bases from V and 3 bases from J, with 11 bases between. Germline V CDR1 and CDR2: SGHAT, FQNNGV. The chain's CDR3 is CASSADGNYEQYF. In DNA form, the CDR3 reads TGTGCCAGCAGCGCTGACGGAAACTACGAGCAGTACTTC.

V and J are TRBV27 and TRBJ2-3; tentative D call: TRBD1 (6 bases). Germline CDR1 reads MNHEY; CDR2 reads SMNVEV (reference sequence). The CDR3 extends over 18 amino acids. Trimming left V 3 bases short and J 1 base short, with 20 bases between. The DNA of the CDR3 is TGTGCCAGCAGTTTTCGTCAGGGGCCCGGGTACCGCACAGATACGCAGTATTTT. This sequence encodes CASSFRQGPGYRTDTQYF.

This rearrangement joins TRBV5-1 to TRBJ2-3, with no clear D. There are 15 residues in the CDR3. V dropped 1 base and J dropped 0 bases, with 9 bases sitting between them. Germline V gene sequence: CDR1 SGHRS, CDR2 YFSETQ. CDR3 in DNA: TGCGCCAGCAGCTTGACAACAATTAGCACAGATACGCAGTATTTT. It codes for CASSLTTISTDTQYF. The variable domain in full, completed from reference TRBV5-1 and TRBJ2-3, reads KAGVTQTPRYLIKTRGQQVTLSCSPISGHRSVSWYQQTPGQGLQFLFEYFSETQRNKGNFPGRFSGRQFSNSRSEMNVSTLELGDSALYLCASSLTTISTDTQYFGPGTRLTVL.

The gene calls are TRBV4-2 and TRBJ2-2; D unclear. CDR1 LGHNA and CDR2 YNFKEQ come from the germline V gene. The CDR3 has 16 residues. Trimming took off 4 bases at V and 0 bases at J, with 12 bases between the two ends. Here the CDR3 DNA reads TGTGCCAGCAGCCCCTCTCTAGGAGCGAACACCGGGGAGCTGTTTTTT. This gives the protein CASSPSLGANTGELFF.

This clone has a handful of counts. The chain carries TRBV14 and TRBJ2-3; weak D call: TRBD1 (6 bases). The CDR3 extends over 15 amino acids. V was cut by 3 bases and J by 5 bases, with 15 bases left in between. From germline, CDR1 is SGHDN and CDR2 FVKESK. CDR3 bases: TGTGCCAGCAGCCAGACTCGACAGGCTATAGATACGCAGTATTTT. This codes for CASSQTRQAIDTQYF.

Here the CDR3 DNA reads TGCGCCAGCAGCTTGGACGCGGGCACAGATACGCAGTATTTT. Amino acids: CASSLDAGTDTQYF. V is TRBV5-1 and J is TRBJ2-3; D is ambiguous. Germline CDR1 SGHRS, CDR2 YFSETQ. The CDR3 has 14 amino acids. V lost 0 bases and J 1 base, leaving 6 bases between the germline ends.

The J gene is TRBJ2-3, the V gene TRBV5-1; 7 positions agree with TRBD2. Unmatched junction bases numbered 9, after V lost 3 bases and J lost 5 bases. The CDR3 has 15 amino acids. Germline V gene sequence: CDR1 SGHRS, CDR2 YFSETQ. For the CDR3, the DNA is TGCGCCAGCAGCTCGATAGAGATAGCGGGAGATACGCAGTATTTT. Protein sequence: CASSSIEIAGDTQYF. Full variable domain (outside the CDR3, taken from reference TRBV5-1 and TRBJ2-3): KAGVTQTPRYLIKTRGQQVTLSCSPISGHRSVSWYQQTPGQGLQFLFEYFSETQRNKGNFPGRFSGRQFSNSRSEMNVSTLELGDSALYLCASSSIEIAGDTQYFGPGTRLTVL.

In DNA form, the CDR3 reads TGTGCCAGCAGTGATGCGAGCGGATACTACAATGAGCAGTTCTTC. Translation: CASSDASGYYNEQFF. J is TRBJ2-1 and V is TRBV25-1, with D possibly being TRBD2 (5 bases). The CDR3 loop spans 15 amino acids. V lost 3 bases and J 3 bases, leaving 12 bases between the germline ends. Germline loops: CDR1 MGHDK, CDR2 SYGVNS. The entire variable domain, with the rest obtained from reference TRBV25-1 and TRBJ2-1, is as follows: EADIYQTPRYLVIGTGKKITLECSQTMGHDKMYWYQQDPGMELHLIHYSYGVNSTEKGDLSSESTVSRIRTEHFPLTLESARPSHTSQYLCASSDASGYYNEQFFGPGTRLTVL.

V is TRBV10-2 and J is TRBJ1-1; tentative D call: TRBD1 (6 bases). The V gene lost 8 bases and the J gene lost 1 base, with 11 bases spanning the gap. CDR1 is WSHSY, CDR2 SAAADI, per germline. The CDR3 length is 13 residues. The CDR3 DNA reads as TGCGCCAGCGGATTACAGGGGAACACTGAAGCTTTCTTT. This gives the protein CASGLQGNTEAFF.

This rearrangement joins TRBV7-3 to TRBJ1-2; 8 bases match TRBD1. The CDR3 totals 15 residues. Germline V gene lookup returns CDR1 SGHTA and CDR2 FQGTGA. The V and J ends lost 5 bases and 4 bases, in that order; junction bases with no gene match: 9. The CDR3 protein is CASSPRTGFTYGYTF. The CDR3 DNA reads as TGTGCCAGCAGCCCAAGGACAGGGTTCACCTATGGCTACACCTTC.

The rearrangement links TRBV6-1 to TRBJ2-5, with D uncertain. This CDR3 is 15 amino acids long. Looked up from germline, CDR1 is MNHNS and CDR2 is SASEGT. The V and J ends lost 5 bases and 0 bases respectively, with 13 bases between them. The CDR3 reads CASSPPTLYQETQYF. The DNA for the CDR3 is TGTGCCAGCAGTCCCCCAACATTGTACCAAGAGACCCAGTACTTC.

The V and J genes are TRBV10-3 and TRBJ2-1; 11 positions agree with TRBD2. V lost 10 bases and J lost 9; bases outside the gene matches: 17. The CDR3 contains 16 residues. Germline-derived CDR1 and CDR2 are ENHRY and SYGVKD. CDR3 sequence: CATSIELAGVRGEQFF. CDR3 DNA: TGTGCCACCTCCATTGAACTAGCGGGAGTTCGGGGTGAGCAGTTCTTC.

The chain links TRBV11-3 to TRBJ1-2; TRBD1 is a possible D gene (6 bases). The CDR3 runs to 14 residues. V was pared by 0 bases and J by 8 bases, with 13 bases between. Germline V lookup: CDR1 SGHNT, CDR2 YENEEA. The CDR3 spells CASSLDQGTGGYTF. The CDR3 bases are TGTGCCAGCAGCTTAGATCAGGGGACGGGCGGCTACACCTTC.

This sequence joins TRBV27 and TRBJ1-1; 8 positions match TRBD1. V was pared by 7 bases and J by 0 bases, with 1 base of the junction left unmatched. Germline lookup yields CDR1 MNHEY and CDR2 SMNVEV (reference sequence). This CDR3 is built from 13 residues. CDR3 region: CASMDRVNTEAFF. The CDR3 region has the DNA TGTGCCAGCATGGACAGGGTGAACACTGAAGCTTTCTTT.

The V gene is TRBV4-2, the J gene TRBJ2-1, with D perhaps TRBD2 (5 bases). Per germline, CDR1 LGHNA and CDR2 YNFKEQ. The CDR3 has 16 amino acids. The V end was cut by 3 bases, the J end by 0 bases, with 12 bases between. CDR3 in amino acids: CASSQRLTFSYNEQFF. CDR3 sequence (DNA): TGTGCCAGCAGCCAGCGACTAACATTCTCCTACAATGAGCAGTTCTTC.

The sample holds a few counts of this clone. CDR3 residues: CASGRGGNQPQHF. The DNA of the CDR3 is TGTGCCAGTGGAAGGGGAGGCAATCAGCCCCAGCATTTT. The chain has TRBV6-6 and TRBJ1-5, with D possibly matching TRBD1 (5 bases). Germline V gene lookup returns CDR1 MNHNY and CDR2 SVGAGI (reference sequence). The V gene lost 9 bases and the J gene lost 2 bases, with 11 bases spanning the gap. CDR3 length: 13 amino acids.

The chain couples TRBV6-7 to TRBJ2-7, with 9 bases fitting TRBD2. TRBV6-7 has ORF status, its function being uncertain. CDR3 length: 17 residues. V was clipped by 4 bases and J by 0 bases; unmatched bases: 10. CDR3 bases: TGTGCCAGCAGTTCCCTTAGCGGGGGCCTTCTCTCCTACGAGCAGTACTTC. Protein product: CASSSLSGGLLSYEQYF.

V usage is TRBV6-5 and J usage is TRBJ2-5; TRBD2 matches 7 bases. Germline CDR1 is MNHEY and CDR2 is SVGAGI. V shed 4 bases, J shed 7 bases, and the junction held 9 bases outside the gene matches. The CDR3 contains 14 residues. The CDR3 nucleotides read TGTGCCAGCAGTTCTATTAGCGGGCCCGGGACCCAGTACTTC. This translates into CASSSISGPGTQYF.

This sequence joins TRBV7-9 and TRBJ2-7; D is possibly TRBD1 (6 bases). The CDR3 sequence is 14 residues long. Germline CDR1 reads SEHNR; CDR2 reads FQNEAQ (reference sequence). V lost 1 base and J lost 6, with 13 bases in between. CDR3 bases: TGTGCCAGCAGCTTAGGGGGCCAGGGGAGCGAGCAGTACTTC. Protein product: CASSLGGQGSEQYF.

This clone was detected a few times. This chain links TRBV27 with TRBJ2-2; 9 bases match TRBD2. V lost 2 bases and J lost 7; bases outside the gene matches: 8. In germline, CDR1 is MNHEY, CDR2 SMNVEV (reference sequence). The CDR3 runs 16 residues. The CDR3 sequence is CASSLLASGIGGELFF. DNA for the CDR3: TGTGCCAGCAGTTTACTTGCTAGCGGGATTGGCGGGGAGCTGTTTTTT.